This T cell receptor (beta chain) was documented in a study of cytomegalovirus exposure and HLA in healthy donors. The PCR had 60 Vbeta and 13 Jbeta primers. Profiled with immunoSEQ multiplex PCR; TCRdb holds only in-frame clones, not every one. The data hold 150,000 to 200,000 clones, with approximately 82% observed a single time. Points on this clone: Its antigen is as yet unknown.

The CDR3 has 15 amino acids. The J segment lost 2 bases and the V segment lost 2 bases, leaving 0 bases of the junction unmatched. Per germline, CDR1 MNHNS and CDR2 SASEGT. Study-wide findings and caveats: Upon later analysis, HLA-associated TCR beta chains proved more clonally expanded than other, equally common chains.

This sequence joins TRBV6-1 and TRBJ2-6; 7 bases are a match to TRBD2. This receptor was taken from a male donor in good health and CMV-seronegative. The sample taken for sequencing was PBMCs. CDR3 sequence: CASSEREAGANVLTF. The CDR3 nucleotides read TGTGCCAGCAGTGAACGGGAGGCTGGGGCCAACGTCCTGACTTTC.